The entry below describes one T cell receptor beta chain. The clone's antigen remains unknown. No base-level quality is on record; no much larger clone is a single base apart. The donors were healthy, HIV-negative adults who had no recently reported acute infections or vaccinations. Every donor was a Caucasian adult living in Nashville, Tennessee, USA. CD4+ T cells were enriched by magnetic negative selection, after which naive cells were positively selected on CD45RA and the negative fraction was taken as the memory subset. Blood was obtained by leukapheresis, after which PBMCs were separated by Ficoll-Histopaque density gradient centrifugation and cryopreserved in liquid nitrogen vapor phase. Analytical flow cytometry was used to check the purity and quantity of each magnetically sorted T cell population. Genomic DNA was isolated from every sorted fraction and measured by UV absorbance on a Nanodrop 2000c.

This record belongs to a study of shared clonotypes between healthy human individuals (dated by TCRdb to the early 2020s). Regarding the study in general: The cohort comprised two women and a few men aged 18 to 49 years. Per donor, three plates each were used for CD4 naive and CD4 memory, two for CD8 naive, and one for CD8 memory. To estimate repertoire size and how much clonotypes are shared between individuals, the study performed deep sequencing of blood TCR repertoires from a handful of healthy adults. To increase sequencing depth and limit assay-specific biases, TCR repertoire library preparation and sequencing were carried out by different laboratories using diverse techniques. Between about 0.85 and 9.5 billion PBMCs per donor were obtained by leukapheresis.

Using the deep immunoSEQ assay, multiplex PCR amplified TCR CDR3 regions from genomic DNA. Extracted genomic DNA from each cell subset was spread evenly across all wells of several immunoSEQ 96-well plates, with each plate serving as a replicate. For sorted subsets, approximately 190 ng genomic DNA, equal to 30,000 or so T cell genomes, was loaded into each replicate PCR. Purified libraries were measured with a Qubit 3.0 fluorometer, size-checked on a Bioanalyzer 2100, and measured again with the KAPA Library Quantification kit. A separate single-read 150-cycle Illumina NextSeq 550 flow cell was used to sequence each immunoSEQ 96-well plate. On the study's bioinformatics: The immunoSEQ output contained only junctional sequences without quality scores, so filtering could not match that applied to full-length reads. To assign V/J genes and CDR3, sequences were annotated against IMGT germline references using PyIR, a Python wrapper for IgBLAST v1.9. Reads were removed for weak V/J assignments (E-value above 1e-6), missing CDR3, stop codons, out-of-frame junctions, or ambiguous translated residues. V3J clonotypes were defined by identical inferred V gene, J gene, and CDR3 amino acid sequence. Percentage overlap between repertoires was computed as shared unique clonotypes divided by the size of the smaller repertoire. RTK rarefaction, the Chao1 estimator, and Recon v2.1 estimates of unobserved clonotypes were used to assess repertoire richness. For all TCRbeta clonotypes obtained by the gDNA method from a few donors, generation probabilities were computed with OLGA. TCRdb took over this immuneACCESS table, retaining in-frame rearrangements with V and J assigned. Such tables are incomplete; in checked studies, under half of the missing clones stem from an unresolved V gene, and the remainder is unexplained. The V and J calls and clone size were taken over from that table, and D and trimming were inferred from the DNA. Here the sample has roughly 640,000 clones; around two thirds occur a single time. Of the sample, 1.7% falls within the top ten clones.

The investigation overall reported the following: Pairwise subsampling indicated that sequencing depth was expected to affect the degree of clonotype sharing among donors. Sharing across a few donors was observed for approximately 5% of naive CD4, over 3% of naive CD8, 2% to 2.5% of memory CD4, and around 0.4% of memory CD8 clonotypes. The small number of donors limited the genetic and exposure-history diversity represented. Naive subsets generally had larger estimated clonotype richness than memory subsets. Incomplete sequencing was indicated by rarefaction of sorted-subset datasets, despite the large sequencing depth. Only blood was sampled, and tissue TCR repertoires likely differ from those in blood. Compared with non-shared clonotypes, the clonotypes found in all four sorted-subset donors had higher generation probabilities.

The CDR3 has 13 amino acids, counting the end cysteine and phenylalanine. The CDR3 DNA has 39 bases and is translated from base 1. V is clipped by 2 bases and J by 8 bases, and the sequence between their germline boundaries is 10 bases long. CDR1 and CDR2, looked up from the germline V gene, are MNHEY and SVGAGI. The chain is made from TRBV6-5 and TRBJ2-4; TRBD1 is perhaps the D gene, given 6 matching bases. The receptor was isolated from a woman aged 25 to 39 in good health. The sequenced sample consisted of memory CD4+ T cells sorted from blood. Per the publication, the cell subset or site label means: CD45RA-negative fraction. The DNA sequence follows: TGTGCCAGCAGTTACGGGGCAGGGGACATTCAGTACTTC. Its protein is CASSYGAGDIQYF.